The 12 T cell receptor beta chains presented below share a single source sample, sequenced in a study of T-cell memory formation after mild COVID-19. TCRdb used MiXCR to reprocess the 5' RACE reads, holding one entry per CDR3 protein. The sample contains over 250,000 distinct CDR3 sequences, more than 15% of which appear only once. Material: PBMCs or a T cell subset sorted from them (not recorded which). All receptors come from a man between 18 and 29 years old who had mild COVID-19 (a few samples of this study predate the infection). Cell type and time point are not known.

In its sample, this clonotype was seen a few times. V and J are TRBV29-1 and TRBJ2-1; a possible D gene is TRBD2 (8 bases). V gave up 0 bases and J gave up 5 bases, with 14 bases separating them. Germline assignment: CDR1 SQVTM and CDR2 ANQGSEA. The CDR3 is made up of 15 amino acids. CDR3 bases: TGCAGCGTTGAAGAGGTTAGCGGGACAGACAATGAGCAGTTCTTC. As protein: CSVEEVSGTDNEQFF.

This clonotype was seen once. A read error is likely, as this CDR3 ends without the conserved phenylalanine or tryptophan. This chain connects TRBV6-6 to TRBJ2-7; D possibly matches TRBD1 or TRBD2 (5 bases each). The length of the CDR3 is 14 residues. The germline V gene encodes CDR1 MNHNY and CDR2 SVGAGI (reference sequence). Trimming removed 6 bases from V and 2 bases from J, with 14 bases in between. The CDR3 DNA is TGTGCCAGCAGGACCCCGGGACGAGCCTACGAGCAGTACTTA. It yields the protein CASRTPGRAYEQYL.

This clonotype was observed a handful of times. Relative to the germline gene, one junction end is altered; a read error may explain this. The chain has TRBV2 and TRBJ2-5; D is perhaps TRBD1 (6 bases). Germline V gene sequence: CDR1 SNHLY, CDR2 FYNNEI. The CDR3 consists of 13 residues. CDR3 coding DNA: TGTGCCACCAGTTCCTGGACAGAAGAGACCCAGTACTTC. Amino acids: CATSSWTEETQYF.

Points on this clonotype: This clone may be a read error of a much larger clone one base away. CDR3 in DNA: TGCGCCAGCAAACAGGGGGCTGAGGGGAAGTTCTTC. Its protein product is CASKQGAEGKFF. The chain uses TRBV5-1 and TRBJ2-1; 9 positions agree with TRBD1. Losses at the gene ends were 6 bases for V and 14 bases for J; bases not matched to a gene: 9. Germline V CDR1 and CDR2: SGHRS, YFSETQ. The CDR3 has 12 amino acids.

This clonotype has only a few counts. The rearrangement links TRBV20-1 to TRBJ2-2; D is unclear. Germline lookup yields CDR1 DFQATT and CDR2 SNEGSKA (reference sequence). V was pared by 6 bases and J by 5 bases, with 10 bases between. This CDR3 has 12 residues. The CDR3 sequence: CSAPEVTGELFF. The CDR3 DNA sequence: TGCAGTGCCCCGGAAGTAACCGGGGAGCTGTTTTTT.

V is TRBV19 and J is TRBJ1-5, with D uncertain. Germline V gene data show CDR1 as LNHDA and CDR2 as SQIVND (reference sequence). The CDR3 loop spans 16 amino acids. Trimming took off 7 bases at V and 0 bases at J, with 16 bases between the two ends. The CDR3 loop is CASTGSGVYSNQPQHF. The CDR3, as DNA: TGTGCCAGTACCGGGTCAGGAGTTTATAGCAATCAGCCCCAGCATTTT.

The CDR3 nucleotides are TGTGCCAGTATAGGGGGGGCGTCCTACAATGAGCAGTTCTTC. Protein sequence: CASIGGASYNEQFF. The chain has TRBV19 and TRBJ2-1; tentative D call: TRBD2 (7 bases). V lost 7 bases and J lost 1, with 11 bases in between. Germline-derived CDR1 and CDR2 are LNHDA and SQIVND (reference sequence). This CDR3 comprises 14 residues.

This chain joins TRBV29-1 and TRBJ2-5; 8 positions agree with TRBD1. The CDR3 length is 12 residues. V lost 4 bases to trimming and J lost 4 bases; unmatched junction nucleotides: 2. Germline loops: CDR1 SQVTM, CDR2 ANQGSEA. CDR3 sequence: CSVVQGGETQYF. As DNA, the CDR3 is TGCAGCGTTGTACAGGGGGGAGAGACCCAGTACTTC.

The chain employs TRBV12-3 or TRBV12-4 and TRBJ1-3, with 8 bases that match TRBD1. Trimming removed 6 bases from V and 3 bases from J; junction bases left unmatched: 7. This CDR3 is 15 amino acids long. The CDR3 region has the DNA TGTGCCAGCAGCCGGACAGGGCTCTTTGGAAACACCATATATTTT. Protein: CASSRTGLFGNTIYF.

The V gene is TRBV7-6, the J gene TRBJ1-3, with D hard to call. Germline V gene sequence: CDR1 SGHVS, CDR2 FNYEAQ. V gave up 5 bases and J gave up 0 bases, with 11 bases separating them. There are 15 residues in the CDR3. The CDR3 here is CASSPGGSSGNTIYF. The CDR3 DNA sequence: TGTGCCAGCAGCCCCGGTGGGAGCTCTGGAAACACCATATATTTT.

The chain is built from TRBV12-5 and TRBJ2-2, with D perhaps matching TRBD1 or TRBD2 (5 bases each). Germline V gene data show CDR1 as LGHNT and CDR2 as FRNRAP. V lost 6 bases and J lost 1, with 12 bases in between. The CDR3 has 15 amino acids. In DNA form, the CDR3 reads TGTGCTAGTGGACCCGGGACCATGAACACCGGGGAGCTGTTTTTT. This gives the protein CASGPGTMNTGELFF. Together with reference TRBV12-5 and TRBJ2-2, the CDR3 gives the full variable domain: DARVTQTPRHKVTEMGQEVTMRCQPILGHNTVFWYRQTMMQGLELLAYFRNRAPLDDSGMPKDRFSAEMPDATLATLKIQPSEPRDSAVYFCASGPGTMNTGELFFGEGSRLTVL.

This CDR3 is CASSYTQGYRSNQPQHF. CDR3 coding DNA: TGTGCCAGCAGTTATACCCAGGGATATCGTAGCAATCAGCCCCAGCATTTT. The chain carries TRBV6-2 or TRBV6-3 and TRBJ1-5, with D tentatively TRBD1 (5 bases). The CDR3 totals 17 residues. V lost 3 bases and J lost 0, with 15 bases in between. Germline V gene lookup returns CDR1 MNHEY and CDR2 SVGEGT.